This T cell receptor (beta chain) was observed in a study of Ad26.COV2.S vaccination and SARS-CoV-2 variants. Across the study: Administration of Ad26.COV2.S was intramuscular, either once or twice 56 days apart.

Indicated treatment: 15 to 20 received Ad26.COV2.S at low or high dose, single or two shots; five or six received placebo; per-sample allocation not given. Each sample was drawn 63 days after the first injection (of vaccine or placebo). Sequenced by immunoSEQ multiplex PCR; TCRdb stores in-frame clones only, minus some. The table shows more than 250,000 clones, with 70% to 90% occurring only once. The TCR comes from a person between 18 and 59 years old who received the Ad26.COV2.S COVID-19 vaccine or a placebo. The sample in question was peripheral blood, obtained in a trial of Ad26.COV2.S vaccine versus placebo.

CDR3 loop: CASSFGTGYGYTF. The CDR3 nucleotides read TGTGCCAGCAGCTTCGGGACAGGGTATGGCTACACCTTC. The chain links TRBV7-3 to TRBJ1-2; 9 bases match TRBD1. V lost 3 bases and J lost 5; bases outside the gene matches: 1. The germline V gene has CDR1 SGHTA and CDR2 FQGTGA. This CDR3 has 13 residues.